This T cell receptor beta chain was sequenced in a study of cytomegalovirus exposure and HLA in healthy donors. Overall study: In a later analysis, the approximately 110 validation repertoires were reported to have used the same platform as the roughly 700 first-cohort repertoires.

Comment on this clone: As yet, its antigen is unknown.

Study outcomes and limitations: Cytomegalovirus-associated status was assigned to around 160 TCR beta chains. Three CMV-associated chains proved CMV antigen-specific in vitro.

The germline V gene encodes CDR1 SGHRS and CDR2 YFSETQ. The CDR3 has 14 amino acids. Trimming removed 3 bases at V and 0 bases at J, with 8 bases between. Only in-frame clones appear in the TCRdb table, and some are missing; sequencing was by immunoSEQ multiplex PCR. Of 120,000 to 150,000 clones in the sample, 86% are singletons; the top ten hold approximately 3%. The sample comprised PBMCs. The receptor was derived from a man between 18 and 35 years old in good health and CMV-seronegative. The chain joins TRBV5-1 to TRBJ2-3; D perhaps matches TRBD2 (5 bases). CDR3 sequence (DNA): TGCGCCAGCAGCTCCAGGACTAGCACAGATACGCAGTATTTT. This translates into CASSSRTSTDTQYF. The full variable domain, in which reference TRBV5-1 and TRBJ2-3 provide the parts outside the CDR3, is KAGVTQTPRYLIKTRGQQVTLSCSPISGHRSVSWYQQTPGQGLQFLFEYFSETQRNKGNFPGRFSGRQFSNSRSEMNVSTLELGDSALYLCASSSRTSTDTQYFGPGTRLTVL.